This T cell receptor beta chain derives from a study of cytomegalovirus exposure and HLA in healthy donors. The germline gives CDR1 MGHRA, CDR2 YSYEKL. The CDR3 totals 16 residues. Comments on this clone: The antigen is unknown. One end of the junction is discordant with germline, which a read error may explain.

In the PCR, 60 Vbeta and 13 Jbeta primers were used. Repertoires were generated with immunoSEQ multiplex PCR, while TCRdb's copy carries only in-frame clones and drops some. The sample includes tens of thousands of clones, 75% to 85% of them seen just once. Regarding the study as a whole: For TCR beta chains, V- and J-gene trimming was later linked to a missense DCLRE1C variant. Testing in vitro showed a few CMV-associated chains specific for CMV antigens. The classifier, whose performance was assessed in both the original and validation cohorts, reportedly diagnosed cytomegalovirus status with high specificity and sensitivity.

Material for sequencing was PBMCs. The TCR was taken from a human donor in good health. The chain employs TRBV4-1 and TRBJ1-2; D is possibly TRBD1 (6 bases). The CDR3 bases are TGCGCCAGCAGCCCGAAGCTCAGGGGCCGAAACTATGGCTACCCCTTC. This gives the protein CASSPKLRGRNYGYPF.